This T cell receptor (beta chain) was identified during a study of control samples from healthy donors and cancer patients. On this clone itself: Its ends do not fully match the called genes, so a read error is possible.

Germline-derived CDR1 and CDR2 are MNHNS and SASEGT. The length of the CDR3 is 13 residues. Sequencing was performed with immunoSEQ multiplex PCR; in TCRdb, only in-frame clones are kept and a portion is missing. The sample carries 120,000 to 150,000 clones, about 89% recorded once. The gene calls are TRBV6-1 and TRBJ1-6, with D possibly TRBD1 on 5 matching bases. The source is a man between 18 and 29 years old in good health. The sequenced material came from blood. In DNA form, the CDR3 reads TGTGCCAGCAGCGAAGGGGACCAGGCACCCCTCCACTTT. This encodes CASSEGDQAPLHF.